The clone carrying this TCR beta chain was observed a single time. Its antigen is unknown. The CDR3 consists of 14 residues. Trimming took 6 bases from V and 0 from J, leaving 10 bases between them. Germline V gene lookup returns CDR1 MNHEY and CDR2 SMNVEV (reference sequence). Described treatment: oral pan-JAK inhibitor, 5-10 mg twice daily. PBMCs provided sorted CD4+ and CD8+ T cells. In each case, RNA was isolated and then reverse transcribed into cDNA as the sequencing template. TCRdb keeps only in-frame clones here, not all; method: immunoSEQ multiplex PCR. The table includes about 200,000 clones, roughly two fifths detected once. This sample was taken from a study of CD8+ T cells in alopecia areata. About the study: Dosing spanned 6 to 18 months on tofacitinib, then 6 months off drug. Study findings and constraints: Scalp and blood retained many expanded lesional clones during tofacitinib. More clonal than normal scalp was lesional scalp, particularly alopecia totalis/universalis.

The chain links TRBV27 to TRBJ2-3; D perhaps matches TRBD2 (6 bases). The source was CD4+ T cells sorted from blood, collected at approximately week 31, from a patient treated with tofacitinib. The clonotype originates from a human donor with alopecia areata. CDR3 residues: CASSHRGSTDTQYF. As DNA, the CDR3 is TGTGCCAGCAGCCATCGGGGGAGCACAGATACGCAGTATTTT.